A selection of T cell receptor beta chains follows, all from one sample in a study of beta chain features in type 1 diabetes. Sequenced by immunoSEQ multiplex PCR; TCRdb stores in-frame clones only, minus some. The table includes about 360,000 clones, roughly 12% detected once. The specimen sequenced was naive CD4+ T cells from blood. These receptors all stem from a man younger than 35 in good health. CDR3s include the opening cysteine and the closing phenylalanine or tryptophan. Each record gives: D gene, clone size, J gene, V gene, CDR3 protein, CDR3 DNA. D genes are given only for firm matches. Size tells how often a clone was seen (once, few, many) or the class of an expanded clone, and some rows leave it out.

TRBD1 | NA | TRBJ2-5 | TRBV4-2 | CASSQDRGRETQYF | TGTGCCAGCAGCCAAGACAGGGGGCGTGAGACCCAGTACTTC
NA | few | TRBJ1-2 | TRBV5-4 | CASSASVADYYGYTF | TGTGCCAGCAGCGCGAGTGTAGCAGACTACTATGGCTACACCTTC
TRBD1 | few | TRBJ2-7 | TRBV10-3 | CAISVPDGTGEWNEQYF | TGTGCCATCAGTGTCCCCGACGGGACAGGGGAATGGAACGAGCAGTACTTC
TRBD2 | few | TRBJ2-1 | TRBV7-9 | CASIQALAASEQFF | TGTGCCAGCATCCAGGCGCTAGCGGCCAGTGAGCAGTTCTTC
TRBD1 | few | TRBJ2-7 | TRBV27 | CASSPQGAGFSEQYF | TGTGCCAGCAGTCCTCAGGGGGCCGGGTTTTCCGAGCAGTACTTC
NA | few | TRBJ2-3 | TRBV7-2 | CASSTSTDTQYF | TGTGCCAGCAGCACTAGCACAGATACGCAGTATTTT
TRBD2 | NA | TRBJ2-1 | TRBV7-2 | CASSPGLGLAAYNEQFF | TGTGCCAGCAGCCCCGGATTGGGACTAGCGGCGTACAATGAGCAGTTCTTC
TRBD1 | NA | TRBJ2-5 | TRBV30 | CAWSVRGTGFVGTQYF | TGTGCCTGGAGTGTACGCGGGACAGGGTTCGTGGGGACCCAGTACTTC
NA | NA | TRBJ1-5 | TRBV5-4 | CASSLGTGVWDQPQHF | TGTGCCAGCAGCTTGGGTACAGGCGTATGGGATCAGCCCCAGCATTTT
NA | NA | TRBJ2-7 | TRBV7-9 | CASREETVQGRYYEQYF | TGTGCCAGCAGAGAAGAGACAGTTCAAGGGAGGTACTACGAGCAGTACTTC
TRBD2 | NA | TRBJ2-1 | TRBV7-9 | CASSATSGSYNEQFF | TGTGCCAGCAGCGCCACTAGCGGATCCTACAATGAGCAGTTCTTC
NA | NA | TRBJ2-7 | TRBV9 | CASSPARGSSYEQYF | TGTGCCAGCAGCCCCGCCCGCGGGTCCTCCTACGAGCAGTACTTC
TRBD1 | NA | TRBJ2-3 | TRBV6-4 | CASSADRGGADTQYF | TGTGCCAGCAGTGCGGACAGGGGAGGGGCAGATACGCAGTATTTT
TRBD1 | NA | TRBJ2-3 | TRBV7-9 | CASSPTGDTDTQYF | TGTGCCAGCAGCCCTACAGGGGACACAGATACGCAGTATTTT
NA | few | TRBJ1-5 | TRBV7-2 | CASSLVGGKAQHF | TGTGCCAGCAGCTTAGTTGGGGGGAAGGCCCAGCATTTT
NA | NA | TRBJ1-1 | TRBV30 | CAWSRENTEAFF | TGTGCCTGGAGTAGAGAGAACACTGAAGCTTTCTTT
TRBD1 | NA | TRBJ2-1 | TRBV6-5 | CASSYVWQGAGNEQFF | TGTGCCAGCAGTTACGTTTGGCAGGGGGCAGGTAATGAGCAGTTCTTC
NA | few | TRBJ1-5 | TRBV7-9 | CASSLGAGLSNQPQHF | TGTGCCAGCAGCTTAGGGGCAGGGTTGAGCAATCAGCCCCAGCATTTT
TRBD1 | NA | TRBJ1-4 | TRBV7-2 | CASSLGTGDPEKLFF | TGTGCCAGCAGCCTGGGGACAGGGGACCCCGAAAAACTGTTTTTT
TRBD2 | NA | TRBJ2-1 | TRBV7-2 | CASSPERGLLNNEQFF | TGTGCCAGCAGCCCCGAGCGGGGGCTCCTAAACAATGAGCAGTTCTTC
NA | few | TRBJ1-1 | TRBV7-2 | CASSADSANTEAFF | TGTGCCAGCAGCGCGGACAGTGCGAACACTGAAGCTTTCTTT
NA | few | TRBJ1-2 | TRBV5-4 | CASRATGSYGYTF | TGTGCCAGCAGGGCTACAGGTTCATATGGCTACACCTTC
TRBD2 | few | TRBJ2-7 | TRBV27 | CASSYSSGRAAYEQYF | TGTGCCAGCAGTTACTCCAGCGGGAGGGCCGCCTACGAGCAGTACTTC
NA | NA | TRBJ1-3 | TRBV7-2 | CASSLAGGSRSGNTIYF | TGTGCCAGCAGCTTAGCTGGAGGCAGCCGCTCTGGAAACACCATATATTTT
NA | few | TRBJ2-1 | TRBV19 | CACSLTRSSYNEQFF | TGTGCCTGTAGTCTGACTAGGAGCTCCTACAATGAGCAGTTCTTC
NA | NA | TRBJ2-1 | TRBV30 | CAWSVNYEQFF | TGTGCCTGGAGTGTCAATTATGAGCAGTTCTTC
NA | few | TRBJ1-3 | TRBV7-2 | CASSFSGAGGNTIYF | TGTGCCAGCAGCTTCTCTGGGGCCGGGGGAAACACCATATATTTT
TRBD2 | NA | TRBJ2-5 | TRBV9 | CASSVSAGGETQYF | TGTGCCAGCAGCGTATCAGCGGGGGGGGAGACCCAGTACTTC
TRBD1 | few | TRBJ2-1 | TRBV28 | CASRPGQGRHLGRGDEQFF | TGTGCCAGCAGACCCGGACAGGGGCGACATCTAGGGAGGGGGGATGAGCAGTTCTTC
NA | NA | TRBJ2-5 | TRBV7-2 | CASSLVRGLQETQYF | TGTGCCAGCAGCTTAGTGCGGGGACTCCAAGAGACCCAGTACTTC
NA | NA | TRBJ2-2 | TRBV21-1 | CASSYGLAIGELFF | TGTGCCAGCAGCTACGGACTAGCGATCGGGGAGCTGTTTTTT
NA | NA | TRBJ2-1 | TRBV18 | CASSPPAGDYNEQFF | TGTGCCAGCTCACCACCCGCAGGGGACTACAATGAGCAGTTCTTC
TRBD1 | NA | TRBJ2-1 | TRBV7-6 | CASSLVGQAANEQFF | TGTGCCAGCAGCTTAGTGGGACAGGCGGCCAATGAGCAGTTCTTC
NA | NA | TRBJ2-7 | TRBV5-6 | CASSLAGFTSGEGHEQYF | TGTGCCAGCAGCTTGGCTGGGTTCACGTCAGGGGAGGGACACGAGCAGTACTTC
TRBD1 | few | TRBJ1-5 | TRBV7-9 | CASSPGGSNQPQHF | TGTGCCAGCAGCCCAGGGGGTAGCAATCAGCCCCAGCATTTT
NA | few | TRBJ2-1 | TRBV6-5 | CASSPPQGYNEQFF | TGTGCCAGCAGCCCCCCCCAGGGGTACAATGAGCAGTTCTTC
NA | few | TRBJ2-3 | TRBV18 | CASSPSTGRTDTQYF | TGTGCCAGCTCACCATCGACAGGCCGCACAGATACGCAGTATTTT
NA | few | TRBJ2-1 | TRBV15 | CATSRERGYNEQFF | TGTGCCACCAGCAGAGAAAGGGGTTACAATGAGCAGTTCTTC
TRBD1 | few | TRBJ2-5 | TRBV5-4 | CASSRDRGGQETQYF | TGTGCCAGCAGCCGGGACAGGGGAGGGCAAGAGACCCAGTACTTC
TRBD1 | few | TRBJ2-1 | TRBV7-3 | CASSLRPLSGGRYNEQFF | TGTGCCAGCAGCTTAAGACCCCTTTCAGGGGGCCGGTACAATGAGCAGTTCTTC
TRBD2 | NA | TRBJ2-3 | TRBV7-3 | CASSFGTSGTNTQYF | TGTGCCAGCAGCTTCGGGACTAGCGGGACCAATACGCAGTATTTT
NA | NA | TRBJ2-1 | TRBV6-1 | CASSESGPYNEQFF | TGTGCCAGCAGTGAAAGCGGACCCTACAATGAGCAGTTCTTC
TRBD2 | NA | TRBJ2-1 | TRBV5-1 | CASSYGAGGEQFF | TGCGCCAGCAGCTACGGAGCGGGGGGCGAGCAGTTCTTC
TRBD2 | NA | TRBJ2-7 | TRBV30 | CAWRPGLASYEQYF | TGTGCCTGGAGGCCGGGACTAGCCTCCTACGAGCAGTACTTC
TRBD1 | NA | TRBJ2-7 | TRBV18 | CASSLRQWGQTSYEQYF | TGTGCCAGCTCGCTTAGACAATGGGGACAGACGTCCTACGAGCAGTACTTC
NA | NA | TRBJ2-7 | TRBV9 | CASSVGPSALYEQYF | TGTGCCAGCAGCGTAGGGCCTAGCGCCCTCTACGAGCAGTACTTC
NA | few | TRBJ1-2 | TRBV18 | CASSPRDSYTF | TGTGCCAGCTCACCAAGAGACTCTTACACCTTC
TRBD2 | NA | TRBJ2-1 | TRBV7-2 | CASVKLAGVQEQFF | TGTGCCAGCGTCAAACTAGCGGGAGTCCAGGAGCAGTTCTTC
TRBD1 | NA | TRBJ2-7 | TRBV30 | CAWSSDRDYEQYF | TGTGCCTGGAGCTCGGACAGGGACTACGAGCAGTACTTC
TRBD2 | NA | TRBJ2-1 | TRBV28 | CASRPPGLAGGGNEQFF | TGTGCCAGCAGACCTCCGGGACTAGCGGGGGGCGGCAATGAGCAGTTCTTC
NA | NA | TRBJ1-1 | TRBV6-5 | CASSYSSRGNTEAFF | TGTGCCAGCAGTTACTCCAGTCGGGGTAACACTGAAGCTTTCTTT
NA | NA | TRBJ1-6 | TRBV18 | CASSPVSGDLLTPLHF | TGTGCCAGCTCACCAGTATCAGGGGATCTGTTGACACCCCTCCACTTT
TRBD1 | NA | TRBJ2-7 | TRBV9 | CASTPGQGNEQYF | TGTGCCAGCACCCCGGGACAGGGGAACGAGCAGTACTTC
NA | NA | TRBJ2-7 | TRBV30 | CAWSVLSGSYEQYF | TGTGCCTGGAGTGTACTCAGCGGTTCCTACGAGCAGTACTTC
NA | NA | TRBJ1-1 | TRBV5-1 | CASSPSGALGTEAFF | TGCGCCAGCAGCCCAAGTGGGGCTCTGGGGACTGAAGCTTTCTTT
TRBD1 | NA | TRBJ2-5 | TRBV19 | CASSRRQGQETQYF | TGTGCCAGTAGTAGGAGACAGGGGCAAGAGACCCAGTACTTC
NA | few | TRBJ2-3 | TRBV18 | CASSPPRATLTDTQYF | TGTGCCAGCTCACCACCGAGGGCTACTCTCACAGATACGCAGTATTTT
NA | NA | TRBJ2-5 | TRBV29-1 | CSSQGQTETQYF | TGCAGCTCCCAGGGGCAGACGGAGACCCAGTACTTC
TRBD1 | few | TRBJ1-1 | TRBV7-2 | CASRGTGGNTEAFF | TGTGCCAGCAGGGGGACAGGGGGGAACACTGAAGCTTTCTTT